This entry describes one T cell receptor (beta chain). The CDR3 contains 13 residues. Germline V gene lookup returns CDR1 MDHEN and CDR2 SYDVKM. Deletions cut 3 bases from V and 5 bases from J, with 11 bases between. This entry comes from a study of blood T cell repertoires in COVID-19. As for the study in general: Samples representing acute and convalescent COVID-19 were sourced from the United States, Italy and Spain.

In the authors' workflow: Reference gene primer amplification gave nucleated cell count estimates. Here immunoSEQ multiplex PCR was the method, and the copy in TCRdb shows in-frame clones only, minus some. V and J calls and clone size come straight from that table; D and trimming were deduced from the DNA. The table lists 75,000 to 90,000 clones, over 80% of them singletons. The chain uses TRBV28 and TRBJ2-7; D possibly corresponds to TRBD1 (5 bases). Sequencing was done on a sample of peripheral blood. The sequence was collected from a human donor in a cohort sampled during active COVID-19. CDR3 protein: CASSFAGNHEQYF. The CDR3 DNA sequence: TGTGCCAGCAGTTTCGCAGGGAATCACGAGCAGTACTTC.